This T cell receptor beta chain was retrieved from a study of blood T cells in healthy people across ages. Whole-study results and caveats: CMV status of donors was unknown, possibly confounding expanded clonotype changes.

About this clonotype itself: Its antigen is unknown.

Next came a second PCR, run for about 6 to 12 cycles, which used a sample-barcoded 5' primer along with a J-beta primer mix. TCRdb used MiXCR to reprocess the 5' RACE reads, holding one entry per CDR3 protein. The table has 850,000 to 1,100,000 distinct CDR3 sequences, 35% to 40% seen once. The V and J ends lost 5 bases and 6 bases respectively, with 11 bases between them. The CDR3 has 12 amino acids. This TCR was recovered from a man aged 18 to 29 in good health. Sequencing was carried out using blood. V and J are TRBV12-3 or TRBV12-4 and TRBJ2-7; TRBD1 might be the D (6 bases). CDR3 in amino acids: CASSAQGTEQYF. CDR3 DNA: TGTGCCAGCAGTGCCCAGGGGACCGAGCAGTACTTC.